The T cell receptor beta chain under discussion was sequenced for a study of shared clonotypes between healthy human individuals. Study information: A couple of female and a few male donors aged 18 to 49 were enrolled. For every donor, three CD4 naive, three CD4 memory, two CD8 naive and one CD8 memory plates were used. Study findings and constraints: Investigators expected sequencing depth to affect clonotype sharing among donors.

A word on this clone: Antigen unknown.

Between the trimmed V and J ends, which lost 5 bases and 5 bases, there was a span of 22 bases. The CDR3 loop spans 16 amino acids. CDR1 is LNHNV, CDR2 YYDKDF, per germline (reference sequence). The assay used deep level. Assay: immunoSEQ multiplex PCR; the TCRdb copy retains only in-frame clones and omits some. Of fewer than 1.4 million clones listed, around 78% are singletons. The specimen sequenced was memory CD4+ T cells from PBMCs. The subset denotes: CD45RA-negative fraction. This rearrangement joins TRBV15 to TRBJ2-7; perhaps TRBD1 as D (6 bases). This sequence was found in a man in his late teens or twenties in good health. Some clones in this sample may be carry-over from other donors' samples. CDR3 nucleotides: TGTGCCACCAGCCGCTTTAGGGCAGGGGCTCTGGACGAGCAGTACTTC. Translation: CATSRFRAGALDEQYF.